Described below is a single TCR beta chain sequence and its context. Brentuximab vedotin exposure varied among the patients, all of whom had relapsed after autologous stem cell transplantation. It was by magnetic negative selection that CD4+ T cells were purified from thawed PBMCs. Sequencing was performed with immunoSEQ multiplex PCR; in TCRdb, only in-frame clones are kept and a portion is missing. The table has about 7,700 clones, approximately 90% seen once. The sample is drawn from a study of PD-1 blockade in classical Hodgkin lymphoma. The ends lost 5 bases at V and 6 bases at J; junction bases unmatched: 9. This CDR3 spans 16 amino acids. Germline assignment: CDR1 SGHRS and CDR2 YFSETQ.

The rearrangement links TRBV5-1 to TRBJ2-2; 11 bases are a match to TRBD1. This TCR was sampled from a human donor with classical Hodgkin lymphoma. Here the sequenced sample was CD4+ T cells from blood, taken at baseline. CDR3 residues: CASSFRPGQGAGELFF. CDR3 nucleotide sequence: TGCGCCAGCAGTTTCAGACCGGGACAGGGGGCCGGGGAGCTGTTTTTT.